This passage covers 12 T cell receptor beta chains from one sample sequenced in a study of T cell repertoires in ileal Crohn's disease. TCRdb keeps only in-frame clones here, not all; method: immunoSEQ multiplex PCR. The repertoire includes approximately 11,000 clones, more than 65% of them detected once, and about 4.5% sits in the top ten. The sample consisted of ileal tissue. The receptors here all came from an adult with Crohn's disease.

The gene calls are TRBV5-5 and TRBJ1-2; maybe TRBD1 (6 bases). CDR1 and CDR2 from the germline V gene are SGHKS and YYEKEE (reference sequence). There are 15 residues in the CDR3. Trimming stripped 4 bases from V and 7 bases from J, with 20 bases between. CDR3 protein: CASSLDGGGGSGYTF. Written as DNA, the CDR3 is TGTGCCAGCAGCCTGGACGGGGGAGGGGGAAGTGGCTACACCTTC.

The table lists this clone with a few counts. The V gene is TRBV5-1, the J gene TRBJ1-1; 10 bases map to TRBD1. The CDR3 has 15 amino acids. After removal of 2 bases from V and 4 bases from J, the junction contained 5 bases not matched to a gene. Germline lookup yields CDR1 SGHRS and CDR2 YFSETQ. The CDR3 reads CASSFKGQGLTEAFF. The CDR3 DNA is TGCGCCAGCAGCTTCAAGGGACAGGGGCTCACTGAAGCTTTCTTT.

J is TRBJ2-7 and V is TRBV29-1; unclear D gene. The CDR3 loop spans 11 amino acids. Germline values: CDR1 SQVTM, CDR2 ANQGSEA. The V end lost 0 bases, the J end lost 4 bases, and 4 bases lay between the germline ends. The CDR3: CSVEERYEQYF. For the CDR3, the DNA is TGCAGCGTTGAAGAGAGGTACGAGCAGTACTTC.

The rearrangement links TRBV7-2 to TRBJ2-7; possible D gene TRBD1, 6 bases. This CDR3 spans 14 amino acids. The V end lost 5 bases, the J end lost 2 bases, and 13 bases lay between the germline ends. The V gene's germline CDR1 is SGHTA and CDR2 FQGNSA. For the CDR3, the DNA is TGTGCCAGCAGCCTGACAGGCCCCCCCTACGAGCAGTACTTC. Translation: CASSLTGPPYEQYF.

The chain joins TRBV28 to TRBJ1-1, with a tentative D call TRBD1 (6 bases). V was pared by 6 bases and J by 7 bases, with 18 bases between. The CDR3 has 14 residues. Germline CDR1 MDHEN, CDR2 SYDVKM. CDR3 in DNA: TGTGCCAGCAGGGCAGGACAGAGTTTAGGTGAAGCTTTCTTT. The encoded protein is CASRAGQSLGEAFF.

The chain's CDR3 is CAISDLDRGPETQYF. The CDR3 region has the DNA TGTGCCATCAGTGACCTGGACAGGGGGCCGGAGACCCAGTACTTC. The chain joins TRBV10-3 to TRBJ2-5, with 11 positions matching TRBD1. J gave up 5 bases and V 3 bases, and 5 bases lay outside the gene matches. The germline gives CDR1 ENHRY, CDR2 SYGVKD. This CDR3 comprises 15 residues.

The gene calls are TRBV13 and TRBJ2-7, with D uncertain. V was shortened by 0 bases and J by 0 bases, with 12 bases between the two germline ends. This CDR3 spans 16 amino acids. CDR1 is PRHDT, CDR2 FYEKMQ, per germline (reference sequence). CDR3 amino acids: CASSLGGRHFSYEQYF. As DNA, the CDR3 is TGTGCCAGCAGCTTAGGAGGCAGACACTTCTCCTACGAGCAGTACTTC.

Concerning this clone itself: One end of the junction fails to match germline, which may point to a read error. The chain couples TRBV7-7 to TRBJ2-1; tentatively, D is TRBD1 (7 bases). The CDR3 has 15 residues. Per the germline V gene, CDR1 is SSHAT and CDR2 is FNYEAQ (reference sequence). CDR3 loop: CASSPGGGQGGEQFF. CDR3 bases: TGTGCTAGCAGCCCCGGTGGGGGGCAGGGGGGTGAGCAGTTCTTC.

J is TRBJ1-5 and V is TRBV28; D is unresolved. This CDR3 has 14 amino acids. The V and J ends lost 6 bases and 4 bases respectively, with 13 bases between them. Germline CDR1 and CDR2: MDHEN and SYDVKM. The chain's CDR3 is CASRLPGANQPQHF. For the CDR3, the DNA is TGTGCCAGCAGGTTACCGGGAGCTAATCAGCCCCAGCATTTT.

This clone was seen a single time. The chain is built from TRBV9 and TRBJ1-1; TRBD1 is a possible D gene (5 bases). The germline V gene encodes CDR1 SGDLS and CDR2 YYNGEE. Trimming pared 0 bases from V and 0 bases from J, leaving 21 bases between. This CDR3 contains 19 residues. In DNA, the CDR3 is TGTGCCAGCAGCGTAGCGGGAGCCGGTACAGGCTCTGTGAACACTGAAGCTTTCTTT. Its translation is CASSVAGAGTGSVNTEAFF. Variable domain in full (rest from reference TRBV9 and TRBJ1-1): DSGVTQTPKHLITATGQRVTLRCSPRSGDLSVYWYQQSLDQGLQFLIQYYNGEERAKGNILERFSAQQFPDLHSELNLSSLELGDSALYFCASSVAGAGTGSVNTEAFFGQGTRLTVV.

In regard to this clone: The sample carries other DNA sequences with the same CDR3. The chain recombines TRBV7-2 with TRBJ1-1; D is unclear. CDR1 and CDR2 (germline): SGHTA, FQGNSA. This CDR3 spans 12 amino acids. V lost 3 bases to trimming and J lost 5 bases, with 7 bases between them. For the CDR3, the DNA is TGTGCCAGCAGCTTGCGGGGAACTGAAGCTTTCTTT. Translating it yields CASSLRGTEAFF.

In its sample, this clone was seen a few times. The chain has TRBV19 and TRBJ2-2; 8 bases are shared with TRBD1. Germline CDR1 is LNHDA and CDR2 is SQIVND (reference sequence). V lost 10 bases to trimming and J lost 1 base; unmatched junction nucleotides: 2. CDR3 length equals 13 residues. CDR3 in amino acids: CATGQVNTGELFF. DNA for the CDR3: TGTGCCACGGGACAGGTGAACACCGGGGAGCTGTTTTTT.